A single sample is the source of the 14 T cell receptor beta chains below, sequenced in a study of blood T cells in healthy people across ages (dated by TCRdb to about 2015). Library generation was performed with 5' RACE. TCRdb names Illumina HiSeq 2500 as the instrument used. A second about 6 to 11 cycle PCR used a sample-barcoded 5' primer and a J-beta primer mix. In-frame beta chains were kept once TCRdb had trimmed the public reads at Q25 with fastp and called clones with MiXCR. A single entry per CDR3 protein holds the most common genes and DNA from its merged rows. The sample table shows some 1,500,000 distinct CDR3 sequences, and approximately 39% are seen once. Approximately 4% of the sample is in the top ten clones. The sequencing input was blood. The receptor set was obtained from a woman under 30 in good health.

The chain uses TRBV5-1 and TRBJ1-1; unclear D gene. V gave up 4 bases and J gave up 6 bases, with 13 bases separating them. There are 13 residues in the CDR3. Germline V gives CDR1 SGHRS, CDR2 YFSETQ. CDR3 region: CASSGPLGAEAFF. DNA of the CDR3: TGCGCCAGCAGCGGCCCTCTGGGTGCTGAAGCTTTCTTT.

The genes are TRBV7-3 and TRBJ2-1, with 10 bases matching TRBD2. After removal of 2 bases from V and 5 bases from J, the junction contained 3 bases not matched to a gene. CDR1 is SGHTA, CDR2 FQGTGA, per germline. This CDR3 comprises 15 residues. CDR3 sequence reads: CASSLELAGDNEQFF. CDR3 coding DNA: TGTGCCAGCAGCTTAGAGCTAGCGGGAGACAATGAGCAGTTCTTC.

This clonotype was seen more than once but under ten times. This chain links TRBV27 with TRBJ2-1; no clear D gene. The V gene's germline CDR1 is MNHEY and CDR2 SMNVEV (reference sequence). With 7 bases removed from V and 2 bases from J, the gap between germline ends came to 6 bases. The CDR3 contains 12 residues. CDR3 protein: CASNSAYNEQFF. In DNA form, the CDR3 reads TGTGCCAGCAATTCCGCCTACAATGAGCAGTTCTTC.

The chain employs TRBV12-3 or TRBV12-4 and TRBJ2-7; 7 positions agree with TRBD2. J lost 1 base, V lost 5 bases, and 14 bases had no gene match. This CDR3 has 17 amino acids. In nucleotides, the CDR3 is TGTGCCAGCAGTCCCAGGTTCACTAGCGAGATTTCCTACGAGCAGTACTTC. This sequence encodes CASSPRFTSEISYEQYF.

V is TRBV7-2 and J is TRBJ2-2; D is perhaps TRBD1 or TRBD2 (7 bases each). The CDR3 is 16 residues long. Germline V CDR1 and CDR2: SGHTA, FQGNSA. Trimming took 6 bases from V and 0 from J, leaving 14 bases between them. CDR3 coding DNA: TGTGCCAGCAGGATCAGGGGGGGTCCGAACACCGGGGAGCTGTTTTTT. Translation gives CASRIRGGPNTGELFF.

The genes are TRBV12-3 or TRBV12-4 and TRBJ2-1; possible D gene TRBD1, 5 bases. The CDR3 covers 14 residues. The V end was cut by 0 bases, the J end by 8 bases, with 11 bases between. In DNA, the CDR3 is TGTGCCAGCAGTTTAGCTCAGGGATTTTATGAGCAGTTCTTC. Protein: CASSLAQGFYEQFF.

The CDR3 DNA sequence: TGTGCCAGCAGCCAAGAGGTCCAGGTCATAGGCACAGATACGCAGTATTTT. Translated, it gives CASSQEVQVIGTDTQYF. The chain links TRBV14 to TRBJ2-3; no clear D gene. Germline V gives CDR1 SGHDN, CDR2 FVKESK. This CDR3 has 17 amino acids. Trimming took off 0 bases at V and 1 base at J, with 14 bases between the two ends. Full variable domain (remainder filled in from reference TRBV14 and TRBJ2-3): EAGVTQFPSHSVIEKGQTVTLRCDPISGHDNLYWYRRVMGKEIKFLLHFVKESKQDESGMPNNRFLAERTGGTYSTLKVQPAELEDSGVYFCASSQEVQVIGTDTQYFGPGTRLTVL.

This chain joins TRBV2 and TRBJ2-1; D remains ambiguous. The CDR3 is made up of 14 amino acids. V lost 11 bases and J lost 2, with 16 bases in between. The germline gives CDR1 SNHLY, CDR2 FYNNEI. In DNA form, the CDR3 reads TGTGCCGGCAACGGGCAGAAGGCCTACAATGAGCAGTTCTTC. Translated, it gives CAGNGQKAYNEQFF.

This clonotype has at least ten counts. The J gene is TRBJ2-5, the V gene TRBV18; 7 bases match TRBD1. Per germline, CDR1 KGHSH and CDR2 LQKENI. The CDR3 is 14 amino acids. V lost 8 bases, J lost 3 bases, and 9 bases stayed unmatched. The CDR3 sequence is CASSPRQGEETQYF. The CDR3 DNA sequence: TGTGCCAGCAGCCCCCGGCAGGGGGAAGAGACCCAGTACTTC.

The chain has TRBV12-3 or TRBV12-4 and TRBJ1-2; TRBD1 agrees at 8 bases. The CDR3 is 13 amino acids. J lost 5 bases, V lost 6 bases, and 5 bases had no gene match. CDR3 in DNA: TGTGCCAGCAGGGTCAGACAGGGGTATGGCTACACCTTC. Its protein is CASRVRQGYGYTF.

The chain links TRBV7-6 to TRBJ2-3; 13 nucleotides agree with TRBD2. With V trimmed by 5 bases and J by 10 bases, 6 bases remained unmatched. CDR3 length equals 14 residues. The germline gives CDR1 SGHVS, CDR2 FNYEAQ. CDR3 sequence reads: CASSPGTSGDSQYF. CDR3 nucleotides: TGTGCCAGCAGCCCAGGGACTAGCGGGGATTCGCAGTATTTT.

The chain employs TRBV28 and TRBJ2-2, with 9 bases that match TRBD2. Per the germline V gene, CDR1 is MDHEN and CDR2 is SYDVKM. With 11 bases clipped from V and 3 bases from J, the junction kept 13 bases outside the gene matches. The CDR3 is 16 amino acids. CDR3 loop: CAVLGRLAEHTGELFF. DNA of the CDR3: TGTGCCGTCCTCGGCCGACTAGCGGAACACACCGGGGAGCTGTTTTTT.

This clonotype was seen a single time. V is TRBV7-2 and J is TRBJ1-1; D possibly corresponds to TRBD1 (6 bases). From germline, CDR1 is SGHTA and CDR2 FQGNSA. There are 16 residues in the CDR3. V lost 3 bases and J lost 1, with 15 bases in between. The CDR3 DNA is TGTGCCAGCAGCTTGAGGGGGGGGGTCTGGAACACTGAAGCTTTCTTT. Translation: CASSLRGGVWNTEAFF.

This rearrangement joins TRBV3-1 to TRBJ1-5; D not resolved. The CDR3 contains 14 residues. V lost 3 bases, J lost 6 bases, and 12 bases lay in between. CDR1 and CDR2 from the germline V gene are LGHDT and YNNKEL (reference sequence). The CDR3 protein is CASSHAGKVQPQHF. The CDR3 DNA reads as TGTGCCAGCAGCCACGCCGGGAAGGTTCAGCCCCAGCATTTT.